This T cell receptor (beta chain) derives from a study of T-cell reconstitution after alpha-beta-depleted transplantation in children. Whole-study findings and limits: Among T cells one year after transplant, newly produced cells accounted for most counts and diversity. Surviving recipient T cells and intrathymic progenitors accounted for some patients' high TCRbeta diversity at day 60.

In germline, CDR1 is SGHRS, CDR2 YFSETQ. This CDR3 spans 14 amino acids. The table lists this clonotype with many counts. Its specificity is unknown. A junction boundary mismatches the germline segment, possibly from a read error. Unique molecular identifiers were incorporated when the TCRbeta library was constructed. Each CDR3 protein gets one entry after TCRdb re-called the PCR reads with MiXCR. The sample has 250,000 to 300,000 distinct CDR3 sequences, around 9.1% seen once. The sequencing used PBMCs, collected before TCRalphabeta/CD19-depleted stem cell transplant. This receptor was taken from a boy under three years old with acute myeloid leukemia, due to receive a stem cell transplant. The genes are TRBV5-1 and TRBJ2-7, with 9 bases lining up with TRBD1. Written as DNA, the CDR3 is TGTGCCAGCAGCCCCGGGACAGGGAGCTACGAGCAGTACTTC. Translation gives CASSPGTGSYEQYF.